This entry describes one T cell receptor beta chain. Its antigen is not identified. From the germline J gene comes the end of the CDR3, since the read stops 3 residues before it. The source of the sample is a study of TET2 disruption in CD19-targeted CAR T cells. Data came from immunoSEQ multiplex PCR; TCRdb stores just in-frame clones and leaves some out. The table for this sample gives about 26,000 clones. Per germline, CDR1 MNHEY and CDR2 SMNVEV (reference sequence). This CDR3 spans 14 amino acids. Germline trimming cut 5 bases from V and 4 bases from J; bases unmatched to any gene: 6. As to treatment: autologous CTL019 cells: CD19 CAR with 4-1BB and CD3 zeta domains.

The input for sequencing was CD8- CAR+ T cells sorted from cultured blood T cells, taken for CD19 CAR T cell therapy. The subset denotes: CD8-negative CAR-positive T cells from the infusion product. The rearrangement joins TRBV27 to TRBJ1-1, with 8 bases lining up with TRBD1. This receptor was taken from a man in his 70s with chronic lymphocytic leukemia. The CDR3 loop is CASSLQGVGTEAFF. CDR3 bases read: TGTGCCAGCAGTCTACAGGGGGTAGGCACTGAA.